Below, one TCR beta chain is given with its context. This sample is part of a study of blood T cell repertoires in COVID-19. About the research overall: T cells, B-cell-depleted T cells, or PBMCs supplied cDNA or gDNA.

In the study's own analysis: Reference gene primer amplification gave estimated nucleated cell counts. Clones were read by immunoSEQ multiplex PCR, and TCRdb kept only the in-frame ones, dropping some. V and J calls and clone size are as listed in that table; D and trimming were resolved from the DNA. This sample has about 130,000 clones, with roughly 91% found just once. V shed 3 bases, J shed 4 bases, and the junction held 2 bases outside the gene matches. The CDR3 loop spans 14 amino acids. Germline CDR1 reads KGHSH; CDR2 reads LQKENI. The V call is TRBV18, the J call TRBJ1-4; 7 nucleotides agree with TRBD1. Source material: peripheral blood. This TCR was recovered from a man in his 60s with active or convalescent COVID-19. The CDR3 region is CASSPRGNNEKLFF. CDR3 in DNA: TGTGCCAGCTCACCCAGGGGGAATAATGAAAAACTGTTTTTT.